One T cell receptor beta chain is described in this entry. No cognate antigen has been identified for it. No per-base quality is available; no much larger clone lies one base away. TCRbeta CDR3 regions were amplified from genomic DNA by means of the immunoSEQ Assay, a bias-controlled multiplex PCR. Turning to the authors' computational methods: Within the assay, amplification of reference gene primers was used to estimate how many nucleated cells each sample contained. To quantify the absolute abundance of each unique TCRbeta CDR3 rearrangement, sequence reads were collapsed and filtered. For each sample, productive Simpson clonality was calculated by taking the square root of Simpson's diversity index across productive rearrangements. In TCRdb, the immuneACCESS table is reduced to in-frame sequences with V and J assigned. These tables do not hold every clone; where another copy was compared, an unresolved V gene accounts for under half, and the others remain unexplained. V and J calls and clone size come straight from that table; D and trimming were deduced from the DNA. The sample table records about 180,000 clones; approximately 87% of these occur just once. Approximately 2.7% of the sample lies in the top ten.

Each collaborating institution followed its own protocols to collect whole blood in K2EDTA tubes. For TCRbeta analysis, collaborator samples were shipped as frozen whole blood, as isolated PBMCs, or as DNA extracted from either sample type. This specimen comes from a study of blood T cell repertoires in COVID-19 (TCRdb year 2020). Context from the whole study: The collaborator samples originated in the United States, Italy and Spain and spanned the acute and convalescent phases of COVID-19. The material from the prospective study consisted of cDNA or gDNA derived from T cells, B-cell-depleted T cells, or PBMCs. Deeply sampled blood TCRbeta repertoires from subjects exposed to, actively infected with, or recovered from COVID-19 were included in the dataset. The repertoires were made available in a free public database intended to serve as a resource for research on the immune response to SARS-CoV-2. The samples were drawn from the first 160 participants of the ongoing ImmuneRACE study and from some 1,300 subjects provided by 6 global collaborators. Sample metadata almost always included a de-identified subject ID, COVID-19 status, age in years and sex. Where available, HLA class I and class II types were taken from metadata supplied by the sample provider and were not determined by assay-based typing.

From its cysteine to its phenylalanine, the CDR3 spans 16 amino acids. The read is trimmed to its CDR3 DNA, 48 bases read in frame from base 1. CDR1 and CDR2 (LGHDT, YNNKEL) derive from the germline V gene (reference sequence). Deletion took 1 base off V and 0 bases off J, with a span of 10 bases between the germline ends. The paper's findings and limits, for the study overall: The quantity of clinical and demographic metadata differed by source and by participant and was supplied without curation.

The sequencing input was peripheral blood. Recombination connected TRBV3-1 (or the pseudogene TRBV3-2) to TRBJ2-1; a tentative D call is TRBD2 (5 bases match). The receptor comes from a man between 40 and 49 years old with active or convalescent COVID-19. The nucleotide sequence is TGTGCCAGCAGCCAAGTGGTGGGAGTCTCCTACAATGAGCAGTTCTTC. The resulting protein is CASSQVVGVSYNEQFF.